Following are 6 T cell receptor beta chains from one sample sequenced in a study of beta chain features in type 1 diabetes. Study-wide results and limits: Researchers report that Type 1 diabetes patients had moderately but significantly shorter TCRB CDR3s across all four CD4+ subsets.

These receptors' antigens are unknown. Reverse transcribing all isolated RNA meant expressed TCRB transcripts were sequenced. The table came from immunoSEQ multiplex PCR; TCRdb's copy has only in-frame clones and leaves some out. The table has about 53,000 clones, 55% to 75% seen once. Material: stem cell memory CD4+ T cells from blood. The receptor set was obtained from a woman in her thirties with type 1 diabetes.

This clone was detected only a few times. The V and J genes are TRBV23-1 and TRBJ1-3; D uncertain. TRBV23-1 is reported as an ORF; its role is uncertain. The CDR3 is 9 residues long. The V and J ends lost 8 bases and 11 bases respectively, with 7 bases between them. For the CDR3, the DNA is TGCGCCAGCCCTCGTTCCATATATTTT. Translating gives CASPRSIYF.

V usage is TRBV5-1 and J usage is TRBJ2-3, with a weak D call TRBD1 (6 bases). Trimming removed 6 bases from V and 2 bases from J, with 13 bases in between. Per germline, CDR1 SGHRS and CDR2 YFSETQ. The CDR3 runs to 14 residues. CDR3 sequence reads: CASNQGQLTDTQYF. CDR3 bases: TGCGCCAGCAATCAAGGACAGCTCACAGATACGCAGTATTTT. The full variable domain, in which reference TRBV5-1 and TRBJ2-3 provide the parts outside the CDR3, is KAGVTQTPRYLIKTRGQQVTLSCSPISGHRSVSWYQQTPGQGLQFLFEYFSETQRNKGNFPGRFSGRQFSNSRSEMNVSTLELGDSALYLCASNQGQLTDTQYFGPGTRLTVL.

The rearrangement joins TRBV11-2 to TRBJ2-7, with 16 positions matching TRBD2. Per germline, CDR1 SGHAT and CDR2 FQNNGV. V shed 5 bases, J shed 6 bases, and the junction held 4 bases outside the gene matches. This CDR3 has 15 amino acids. The CDR3 loop is CASSAGTSGRVEQYF. As DNA, the CDR3 is TGTGCCAGCAGCGCAGGGACTAGCGGGAGGGTCGAGCAGTACTTC.

J is TRBJ2-1 and V is TRBV9, with a tentative D call TRBD1 (5 bases). This CDR3 spans 14 amino acids. CDR1 is SGDLS, CDR2 YYNGEE, per germline. The germline V and J ends were trimmed by 3 bases and 4 bases, with 11 bases remaining between them. CDR3 protein: CASSAPTAYNEQFF. In DNA, the CDR3 is TGTGCCAGCAGCGCGCCGACAGCGTACAATGAGCAGTTCTTC.

The chain has TRBV10-1 and TRBJ1-1; D gene ambiguous. This CDR3 contains 12 residues. Trimming cost V 0 bases and J 11 bases, with 10 bases left between them. Germline lookup yields CDR1 WNHNN and CDR2 SYGVQD (reference sequence). CDR3 sequence (DNA): TGCGCCAGCAGTGAGTCTACGGTCGGGGCTTTCTTT. It translates to CASSESTVGAFF.

This chain links TRBV18 with TRBJ2-7, with 9 nucleotides matching TRBD1. The germline V gene encodes CDR1 KGHSH and CDR2 LQKENI. Trimming at V came to 0 bases and at J to 3 bases, leaving 9 bases not matched to a gene. The CDR3 extends over 17 amino acids. This chain's CDR3 is CASSPPSSGTGNYEQYF. The CDR3 nucleotides read TGTGCCAGCTCACCACCGTCTTCCGGGACAGGGAACTACGAGCAGTACTTC.